The 14 T cell receptor beta chains below come from one sample, sequenced in a study of beta chain features in type 1 diabetes. The whole isolated RNA underwent reverse transcription, so sequencing captured expressed TCRB transcripts. Sequencing used immunoSEQ multiplex PCR; TCRdb keeps in-frame clones, though not all of them. The sample yields some 180,000 clones, around an eighth seen once. The sample taken for sequencing was central memory CD4+ T cells from blood. The source of these receptors is a woman between 18 and 29 years old in good health.

CDR3 DNA: TGTGCCAGCAGCTTAATGAGTGGGACATCCTACAATGAGCAGTTCTTC. Protein: CASSLMSGTSYNEQFF. This chain joins TRBV7-2 and TRBJ2-1; D may be TRBD1 (6 bases). V lost 2 bases and J lost 1, with 12 bases in between. The CDR3 runs to 16 residues. Germline V gene sequence: CDR1 SGHTA, CDR2 FQGNSA.

The V gene is TRBV19, the J gene TRBJ2-2; no clear D gene. Germline CDR1 is LNHDA and CDR2 is SQIVND (reference sequence). Trimming left V 1 base short and J 1 base short, with 7 bases between. The CDR3 consists of 15 residues. The DNA for the CDR3 is TGTGCCAGTAGTATAGCTACCCTGAACACCGGGGAGCTGTTTTTT. Translated, it gives CASSIATLNTGELFF.

This clone turned up a few times. The rearrangement uses TRBV30 and TRBJ2-6; 8 nucleotides align to TRBD1. Germline assignment: CDR1 GTSNPN and CDR2 SVGIG (reference sequence). The CDR3 is 12 residues long. Trimming cost V 7 bases and J 9 bases; bases outside gene matches: 5. The CDR3 DNA reads as TGTGCCTCCCAGGGACAGGTCAACGTCCTGACTTTC. Its protein is CASQGQVNVLTF.

This clone was counted at least ten times. V gene TRBV6-5 combines with J gene TRBJ2-3, with 8 bases lining up with TRBD2. This CDR3 spans 14 amino acids. V lost 6 bases to trimming and J lost 4 bases; unmatched junction nucleotides: 6. CDR1 and CDR2 (germline): MNHEY, SVGAGI. In DNA, the CDR3 is TGTGCCAGCAGCCTCGGGACTAGACCAGATACGCAGTATTTT. Protein sequence: CASSLGTRPDTQYF.

This clone has only a few counts. The chain has TRBV11-2 and TRBJ2-2, with TRBD2 identical over 8 bases. CDR3 length: 16 amino acids. CDR1 is SGHAT, CDR2 FQNNGV, per germline. With 4 bases clipped from V and 6 bases from J, the junction kept 10 bases outside the gene matches. CDR3 sequence: CASSSTPGLVSGELFF. The CDR3 DNA follows: TGTGCCAGCAGCTCCACGCCGGGACTAGTTTCCGGGGAGCTGTTTTTT.

This clone has at least ten counts. The V gene is TRBV7-8, the J gene TRBJ2-1, with TRBD2 matching over 13 bases. CDR1 is SGHVS, CDR2 FQNEAQ, per germline. The junction had 5 bases not matched to a gene; V was cut back by 1 base and J by 14 bases. This CDR3 is 14 amino acids long. This CDR3 is CASSLDGLAGAEFF. The CDR3 DNA follows: TGTGCCAGCAGCTTAGACGGACTAGCGGGAGCGGAGTTCTTC.

CDR3: CASSSPGTGGKGYTF. DNA of the CDR3: TGTGCCAGCAGTTCACCCGGGACAGGTGGAAAGGGCTACACCTTC. The V gene is TRBV28, the J gene TRBJ1-2; TRBD1 aligns across 8 bases. With 4 bases clipped from V and 8 bases from J, the junction kept 12 bases outside the gene matches. This CDR3 has 15 amino acids. The germline CDR1 and CDR2 sequences are MDHEN and SYDVKM.

CDR3 coding DNA: TGTGCCAGCACCTCCGCCGGGACAGACACCTACGAGCAGTACTTC. Translation gives CASTSAGTDTYEQYF. The chain uses TRBV28 and TRBJ2-7; the match to TRBD1 covers 7 bases. Germline CDR1 and CDR2: MDHEN and SYDVKM. V was pared by 7 bases and J by 2 bases, with 11 bases of the junction left unmatched. The length of the CDR3 is 15 residues. The full variable domain, its missing parts supplied by reference TRBV28 and TRBJ2-7, is DVKVTQSSRYLVKRTGEKVFLECVQDMDHENMFWYRQDPGLGLRLIYFSYDVKMKEKGDIPEGYSVSREKKERFSLILESASTNQTSMYLCASTSAGTDTYEQYFGPGTRLTVT.

The V call is TRBV7-7, the J call TRBJ2-3, with 7 bases that match TRBD2. The CDR3 length is 13 residues. Germline assignment: CDR1 SSHAT and CDR2 FNYEAQ (reference sequence). Trimming cost V 8 bases and J 8 bases; bases outside gene matches: 10. CDR3 loop: CASAGEGRGTQYF. The CDR3 DNA sequence: TGTGCCAGCGCTGGGGAGGGGCGAGGTACGCAGTATTTT. The full variable domain, rest sourced from reference TRBV7-7 and TRBJ2-3, is GAGVSQSPRYKVTKRGQDVTLRCDPISSHATLYWYQQALGQGPEFLTYFNYEAQPDKSGLPSDRFSAERPEGSISTLTIQRTEQRDSAMYRCASAGEGRGTQYFGPGTRLTVL.

This clone was counted between two and nine times. The chain employs TRBV7-8 and TRBJ2-7; 7 positions match TRBD2. V shed 3 bases and J 6 bases; nucleotides not matched to a gene: 5. This CDR3 region has 13 residues. CDR1 and CDR2 from the germline V gene are SGHVS and FQNEAQ. Here the CDR3 reads CASSLGLPPEQYF. CDR3 DNA: TGTGCCAGCAGCTTGGGACTACCACCCGAGCAGTACTTC.

This chain joins TRBV7-9 and TRBJ1-2; no clear D. Germline V lookup: CDR1 SEHNR, CDR2 FQNEAQ (reference sequence). Trimming removed 5 bases at V and 4 bases at J, with 5 bases between. The length of the CDR3 is 11 residues. The CDR3 DNA reads TGTGCCAGCAGCCTAACCTATGGCTACACCTTC. Protein product: CASSLTYGYTF.

This clone has more than one count but fewer than ten. The chain links TRBV6-6 to TRBJ2-7; 7 bases are a match to TRBD1. The ends lost 6 bases at V and 1 base at J; junction bases unmatched: 12. Germline V gene lookup returns CDR1 MNHNY and CDR2 SVGAGI (reference sequence). The length of the CDR3 is 16 residues. In DNA form, the CDR3 reads TGTGCCAGCAGAACGGGACAGCTTGCAATTTCCTACGAGCAGTACTTC. Translated: CASRTGQLAISYEQYF.

The CDR3 sequence: CASSQSPSSYEQYF. The CDR3 DNA sequence: TGCGCCAGCAGTCAATCGCCGAGCTCCTACGAGCAGTACTTC. The chain joins TRBV23-1 to TRBJ2-7; no clear D. TRBV23-1 is recorded as an ORF, its role being uncertain. Trimming took off 0 bases at V and 0 bases at J, with 6 bases between the two ends. The CDR3 is 14 residues long.

A few counts support this clone. The CDR3 protein is CASSLGEAPTYEQYF. In DNA form, the CDR3 reads TGCGCCAGCAGCTTAGGAGAAGCGCCTACCTACGAGCAGTACTTC. The J gene is TRBJ2-7, the V gene TRBV5-1; D unresolved. In germline, CDR1 is SGHRS, CDR2 YFSETQ. V was shortened by 2 bases and J by 2 bases, with 14 bases between the two germline ends. The CDR3 length is 15 residues. Filled out from reference TRBV5-1 and TRBJ2-7, the complete variable domain reads KAGVTQTPRYLIKTRGQQVTLSCSPISGHRSVSWYQQTPGQGLQFLFEYFSETQRNKGNFPGRFSGRQFSNSRSEMNVSTLELGDSALYLCASSLGEAPTYEQYFGPGTRLTVT.